The subject of this entry is one T cell receptor (beta chain). Its antigen is as yet unknown. Trimming took 3 bases from V and 3 from J; bases not matched to a gene: 5. CDR1 and CDR2 (germline): MDHEN, SYDVKM. This CDR3 comprises 14 residues. The PCR made use of 60 Vbeta and 13 Jbeta primers. TCRdb keeps only in-frame clones here, not all; method: immunoSEQ multiplex PCR. Its table records approximately 50,000 clones. The data belong to a study of cytomegalovirus exposure and HLA in healthy donors. Whole-study findings and limits: Association of a missense DCLRE1C variant with TCR beta V- and J-gene trimming was reported in a later analysis.

Source material: PBMCs. The chain uses TRBV28 and TRBJ2-7, with 7 bases aligning to TRBD2. The receptor was derived from a man between 18 and 29 years old in good health and CMV-seropositive. CDR3 amino acids: CASSLNPGGYEQYF. DNA of the CDR3: TGTGCCAGCAGTTTGAATCCGGGGGGCTACGAGCAGTACTTC.